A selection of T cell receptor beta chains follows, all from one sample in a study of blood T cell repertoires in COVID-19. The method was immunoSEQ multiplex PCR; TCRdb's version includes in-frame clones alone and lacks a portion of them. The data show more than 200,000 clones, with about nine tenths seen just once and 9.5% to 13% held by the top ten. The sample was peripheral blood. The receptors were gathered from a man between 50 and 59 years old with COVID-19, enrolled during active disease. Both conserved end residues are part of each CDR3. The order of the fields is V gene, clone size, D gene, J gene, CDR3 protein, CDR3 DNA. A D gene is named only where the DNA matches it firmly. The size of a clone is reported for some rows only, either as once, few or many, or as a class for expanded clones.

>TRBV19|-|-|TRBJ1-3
CASTLAVSGNTIYF
TGTGCCAGTACTTTGGCGGTCTCTGGAAACACCATATATTTT
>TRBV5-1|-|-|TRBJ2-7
CASSLTSSAAVYEQYF
TGCGCCAGCAGCTTGACCTCGTCTGCGGCCGTATACGAGCAGTACTTC
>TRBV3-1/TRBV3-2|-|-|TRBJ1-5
CASSLFFGGQPQHF
TGTGCCAGCAGCCTCTTCTTCGGTGGTCAGCCCCAGCATTTT
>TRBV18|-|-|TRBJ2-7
CASSPTSPSSYEQYF
TGTGCCAGCTCACCGACCTCTCCTAGCTCCTACGAGCAGTACTTC
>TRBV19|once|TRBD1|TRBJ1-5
CASRTRQGGQPQHF
TGTGCCAGTAGAACAAGACAGGGGGGTCAGCCCCAGCATTTT
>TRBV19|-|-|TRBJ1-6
CASSNNRVGHSPLHF
TGTGCCAGTAGTAACAACAGGGTTGGTCATTCACCCCTCCACTTT
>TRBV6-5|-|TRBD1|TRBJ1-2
CASSYQGQGASGYTF
TGTGCCAGCAGTTACCAGGGACAGGGGGCTAGTGGCTACACCTTC
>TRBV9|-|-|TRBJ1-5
CASSVGWTAQPQHF
TGTGCCAGCAGCGTAGGCTGGACAGCCCAGCCCCAGCATTTT
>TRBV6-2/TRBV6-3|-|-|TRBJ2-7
CASSLDWTSSEQYF
TGTGCCAGCAGTTTGGACTGGACCTCCAGCGAGCAGTACTTC
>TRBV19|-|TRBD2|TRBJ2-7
CATGGSLYEQYF
TGTGCCACCGGGGGGTCGCTGTACGAGCAGTACTTC
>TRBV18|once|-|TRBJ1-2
CASSPLTGPTSYGYTF
TGTGCCAGCTCACCACTGACAGGCCCAACCTCCTATGGCTACACCTTC
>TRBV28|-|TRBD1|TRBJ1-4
CASWNRGTNEKLFF
TGTGCCAGTTGGAACAGGGGGACTAATGAAAAACTGTTTTTT
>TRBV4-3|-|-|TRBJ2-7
CASSQDPGMPYEQYF
TGCGCCAGCAGCCAAGACCCAGGGATGCCCTACGAGCAGTACTTC
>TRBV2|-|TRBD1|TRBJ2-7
CASKGQGLRQYF
TGTGCCAGCAAGGGACAGGGGCTTAGGCAGTACTTC
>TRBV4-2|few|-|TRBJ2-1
CASSQDHQRGWGDEQFF
TGTGCCAGCAGCCAAGATCACCAGCGAGGTTGGGGCGATGAGCAGTTCTTC
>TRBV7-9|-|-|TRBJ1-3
CASSGDGSSGNTIYF
TGTGCCAGCAGCGGTGACGGGAGCTCTGGAAACACCATATATTTT
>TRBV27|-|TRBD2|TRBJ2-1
CASSPSGGKYNEQFF
TGTGCCAGCAGCCCTAGCGGGGGGAAATACAATGAGCAGTTCTTC
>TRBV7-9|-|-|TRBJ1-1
CASSLGGQQNTEAFF
TGTGCCAGCAGCTTAGGAGGACAGCAGAACACTGAAGCTTTCTTT
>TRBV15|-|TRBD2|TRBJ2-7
CATSRELAGAYEQYF
TGTGCCACCAGCAGAGAACTAGCGGGAGCCTACGAGCAGTACTTC
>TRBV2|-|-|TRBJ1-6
CASSEDRSRRSPLHF
TGTGCCAGCAGTGAAGACAGATCGCGACGATCACCCCTCCACTTT
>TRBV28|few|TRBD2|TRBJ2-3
CASSSSGLAVPDTQYF
TGTGCCAGCAGTTCCTCGGGACTAGCGGTCCCAGATACGCAGTATTTT
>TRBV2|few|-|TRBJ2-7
CASTEGSVQYF
TGTGCCAGCACCGAAGGGAGCGTGCAGTACTTC